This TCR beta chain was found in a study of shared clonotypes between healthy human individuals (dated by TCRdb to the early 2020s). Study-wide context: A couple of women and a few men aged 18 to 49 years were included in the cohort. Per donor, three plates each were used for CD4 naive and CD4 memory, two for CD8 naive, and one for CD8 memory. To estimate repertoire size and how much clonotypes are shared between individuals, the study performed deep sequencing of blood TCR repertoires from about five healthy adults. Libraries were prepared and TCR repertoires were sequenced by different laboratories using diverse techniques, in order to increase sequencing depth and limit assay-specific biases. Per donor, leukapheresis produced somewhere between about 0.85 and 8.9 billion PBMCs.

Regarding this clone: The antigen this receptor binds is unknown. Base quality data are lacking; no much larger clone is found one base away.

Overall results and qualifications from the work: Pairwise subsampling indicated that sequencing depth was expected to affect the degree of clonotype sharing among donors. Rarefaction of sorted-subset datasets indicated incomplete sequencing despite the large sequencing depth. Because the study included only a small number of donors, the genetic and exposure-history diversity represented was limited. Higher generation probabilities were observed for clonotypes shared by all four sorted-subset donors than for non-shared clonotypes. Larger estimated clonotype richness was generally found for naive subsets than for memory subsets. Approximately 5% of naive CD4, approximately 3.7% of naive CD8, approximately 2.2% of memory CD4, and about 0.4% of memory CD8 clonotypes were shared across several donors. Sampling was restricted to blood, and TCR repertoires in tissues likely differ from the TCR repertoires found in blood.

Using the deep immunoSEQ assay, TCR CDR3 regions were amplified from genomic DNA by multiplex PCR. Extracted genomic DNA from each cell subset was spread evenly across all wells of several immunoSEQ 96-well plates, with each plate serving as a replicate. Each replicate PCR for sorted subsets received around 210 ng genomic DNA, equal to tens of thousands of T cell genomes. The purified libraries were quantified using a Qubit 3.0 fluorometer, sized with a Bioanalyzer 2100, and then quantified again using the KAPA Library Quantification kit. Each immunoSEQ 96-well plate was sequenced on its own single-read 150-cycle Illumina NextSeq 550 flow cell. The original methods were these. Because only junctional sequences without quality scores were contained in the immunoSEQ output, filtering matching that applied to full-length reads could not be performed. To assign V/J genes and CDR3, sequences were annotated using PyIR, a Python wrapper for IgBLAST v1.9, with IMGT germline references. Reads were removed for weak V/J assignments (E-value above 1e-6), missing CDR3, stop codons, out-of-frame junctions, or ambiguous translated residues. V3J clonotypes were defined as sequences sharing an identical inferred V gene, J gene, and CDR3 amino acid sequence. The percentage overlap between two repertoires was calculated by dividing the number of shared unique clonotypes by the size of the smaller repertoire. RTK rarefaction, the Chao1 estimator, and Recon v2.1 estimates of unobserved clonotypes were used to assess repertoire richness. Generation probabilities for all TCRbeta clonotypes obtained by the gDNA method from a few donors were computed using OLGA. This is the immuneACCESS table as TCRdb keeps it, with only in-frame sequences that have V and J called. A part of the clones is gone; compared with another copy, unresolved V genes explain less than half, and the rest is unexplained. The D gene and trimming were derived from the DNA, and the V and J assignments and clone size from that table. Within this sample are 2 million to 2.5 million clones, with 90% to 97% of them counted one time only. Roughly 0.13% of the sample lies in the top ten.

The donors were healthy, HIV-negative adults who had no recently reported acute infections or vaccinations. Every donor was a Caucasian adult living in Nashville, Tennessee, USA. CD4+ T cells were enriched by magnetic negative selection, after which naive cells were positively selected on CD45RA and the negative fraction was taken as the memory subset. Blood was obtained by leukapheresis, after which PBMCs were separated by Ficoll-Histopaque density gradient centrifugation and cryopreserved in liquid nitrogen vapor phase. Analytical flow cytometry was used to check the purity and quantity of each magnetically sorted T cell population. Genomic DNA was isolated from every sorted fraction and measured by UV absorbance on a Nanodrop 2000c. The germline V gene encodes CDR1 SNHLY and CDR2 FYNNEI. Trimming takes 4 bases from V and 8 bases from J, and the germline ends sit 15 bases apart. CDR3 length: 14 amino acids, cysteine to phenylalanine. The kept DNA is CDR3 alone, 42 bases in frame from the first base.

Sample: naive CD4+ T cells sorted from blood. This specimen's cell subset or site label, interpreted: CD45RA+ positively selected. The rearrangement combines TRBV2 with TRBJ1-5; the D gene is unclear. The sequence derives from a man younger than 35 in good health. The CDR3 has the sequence CASSVTGFGEPQHF. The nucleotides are TGTGCCAGCAGTGTCACCGGGTTCGGTGAGCCCCAGCATTTT.